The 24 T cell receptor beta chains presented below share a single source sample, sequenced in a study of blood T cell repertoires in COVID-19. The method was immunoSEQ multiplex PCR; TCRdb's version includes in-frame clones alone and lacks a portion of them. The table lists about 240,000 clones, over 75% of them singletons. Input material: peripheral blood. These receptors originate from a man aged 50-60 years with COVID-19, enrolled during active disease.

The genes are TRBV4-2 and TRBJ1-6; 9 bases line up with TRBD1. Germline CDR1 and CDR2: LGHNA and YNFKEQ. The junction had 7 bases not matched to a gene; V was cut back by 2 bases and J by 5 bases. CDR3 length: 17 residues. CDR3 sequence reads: CASSQNTGGANNSPLHF. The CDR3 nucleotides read TGTGCCAGCAGCCAAAACACAGGGGGCGCGAATAATTCACCCCTCCACTTT.

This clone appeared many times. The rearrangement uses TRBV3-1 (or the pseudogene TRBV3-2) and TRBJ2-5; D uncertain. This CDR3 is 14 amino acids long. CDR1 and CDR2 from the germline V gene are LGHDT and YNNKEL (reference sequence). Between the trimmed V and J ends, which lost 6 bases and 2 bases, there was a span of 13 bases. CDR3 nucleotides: TGTGCCAGCAGGCCGAGAGACTCTCAAGAGACCCAGTACTTC. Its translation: CASRPRDSQETQYF.

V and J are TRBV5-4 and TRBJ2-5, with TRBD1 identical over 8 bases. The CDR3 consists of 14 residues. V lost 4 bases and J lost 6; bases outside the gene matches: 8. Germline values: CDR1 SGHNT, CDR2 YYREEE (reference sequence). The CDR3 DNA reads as TGTGCCAGCAGCCCGGGGACAGGCAGAAAGACCCAGTACTTC. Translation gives CASSPGTGRKTQYF. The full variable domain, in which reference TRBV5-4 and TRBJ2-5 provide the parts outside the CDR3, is ETGVTQSPTHLIKTRGQQVTLRCSSQSGHNTVSWYQQALGQGPQFIFQYYREEENGRGNFPPRFSGLQFPNYSSELNVNALELDDSALYLCASSPGTGRKTQYFGPGTRLLVL.

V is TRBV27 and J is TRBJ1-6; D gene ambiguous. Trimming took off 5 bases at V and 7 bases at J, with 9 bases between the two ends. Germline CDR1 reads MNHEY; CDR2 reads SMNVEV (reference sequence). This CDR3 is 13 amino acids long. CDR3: CASSKTENSPLHF. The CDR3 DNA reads TGTGCCAGCAGTAAGACGGAGAATTCACCCCTCCACTTT.

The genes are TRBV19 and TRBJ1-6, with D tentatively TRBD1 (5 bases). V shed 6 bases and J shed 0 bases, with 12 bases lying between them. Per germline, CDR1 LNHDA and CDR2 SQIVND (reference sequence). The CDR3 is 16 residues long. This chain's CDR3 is CASRSHQGSYNSPLHF. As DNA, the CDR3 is TGTGCCAGTAGATCACACCAGGGCTCCTATAATTCACCCCTCCACTTT.

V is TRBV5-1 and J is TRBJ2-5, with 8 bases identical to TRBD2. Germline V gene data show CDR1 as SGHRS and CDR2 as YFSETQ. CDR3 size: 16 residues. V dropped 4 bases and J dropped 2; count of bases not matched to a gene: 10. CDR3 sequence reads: CASSLPESSGQETQYF. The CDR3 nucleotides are TGCGCCAGCAGCCTTCCGGAGTCTAGCGGGCAAGAGACCCAGTACTTC.

Here the CDR3 reads CATSTGQRFGTEAFF. CDR3 coding DNA: TGTGCCACCAGCACGGGACAGAGGTTCGGCACTGAAGCTTTCTTT. The chain links TRBV15 to TRBJ1-1; TRBD1 agrees at 7 bases. Per germline, CDR1 LNHNV and CDR2 YYDKDF (reference sequence). Unmatched junction bases numbered 9, after V lost 4 bases and J lost 4 bases. This CDR3 has 15 residues. The full variable domain, with the rest looked up from reference TRBV15 and TRBJ1-1, is DAMVIQNPRYQVTQFGKPVTLSCSQTLNHNVMYWYQQKSSQAPKLLFHYYDKDFNNEADTPDNFQSRRPNTSFCFLDIRSPGLGDTAMYLCATSTGQRFGTEAFFGQGTRLTVV.

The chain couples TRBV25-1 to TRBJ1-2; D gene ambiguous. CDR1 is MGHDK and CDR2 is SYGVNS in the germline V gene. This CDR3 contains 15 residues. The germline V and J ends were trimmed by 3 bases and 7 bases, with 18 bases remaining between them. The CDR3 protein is CASSDTKEFDGGYTF. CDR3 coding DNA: TGTGCCAGCAGTGACACTAAGGAATTTGACGGTGGCTACACCTTC.

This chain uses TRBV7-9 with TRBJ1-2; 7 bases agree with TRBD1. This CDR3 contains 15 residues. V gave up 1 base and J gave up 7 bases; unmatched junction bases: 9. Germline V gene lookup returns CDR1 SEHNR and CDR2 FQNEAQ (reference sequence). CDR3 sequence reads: CASSLGKQGFSGYTF. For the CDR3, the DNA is TGTGCCAGCAGCTTAGGGAAACAGGGGTTCAGTGGCTACACCTTC.

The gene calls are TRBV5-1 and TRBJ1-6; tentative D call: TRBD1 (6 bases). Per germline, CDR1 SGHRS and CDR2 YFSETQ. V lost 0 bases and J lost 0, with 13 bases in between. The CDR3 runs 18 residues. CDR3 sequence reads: CASSLVSAGDSYNSPLHF. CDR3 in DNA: TGCGCCAGCAGCTTGGTGTCCGCAGGGGACTCCTATAATTCACCCCTCCACTTT.

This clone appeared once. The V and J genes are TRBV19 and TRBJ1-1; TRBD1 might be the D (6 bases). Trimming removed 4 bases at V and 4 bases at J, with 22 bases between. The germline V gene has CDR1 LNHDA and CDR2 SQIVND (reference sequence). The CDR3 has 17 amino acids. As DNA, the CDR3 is TGTGCCAGTAGTACGCCCCGGAGCAGGGGAAGCTCCACTGAAGCTTTCTTT. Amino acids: CASSTPRSRGSSTEAFF.

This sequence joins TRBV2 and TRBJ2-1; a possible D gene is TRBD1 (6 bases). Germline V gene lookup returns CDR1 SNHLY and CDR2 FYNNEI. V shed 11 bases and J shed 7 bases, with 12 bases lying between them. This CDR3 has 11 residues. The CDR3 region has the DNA TGTGCCGGTACTACAGGGAATGAGCAGTTCTTC. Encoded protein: CAGTTGNEQFF.

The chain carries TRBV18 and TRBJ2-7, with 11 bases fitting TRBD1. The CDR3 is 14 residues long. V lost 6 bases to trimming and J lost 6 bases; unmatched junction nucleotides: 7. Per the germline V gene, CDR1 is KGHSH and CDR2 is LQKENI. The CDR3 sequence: CASSPGTGGLEQYF. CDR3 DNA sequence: TGTGCCAGCTCGCCCGGGACAGGGGGGCTCGAGCAGTACTTC.

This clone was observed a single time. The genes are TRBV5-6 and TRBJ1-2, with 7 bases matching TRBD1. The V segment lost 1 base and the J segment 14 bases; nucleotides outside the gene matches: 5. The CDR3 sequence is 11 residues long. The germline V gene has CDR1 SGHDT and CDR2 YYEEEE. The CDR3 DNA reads TGTGCCAGCAGCTTGCGACAGGGCCTTACCTTC. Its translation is CASSLRQGLTF.

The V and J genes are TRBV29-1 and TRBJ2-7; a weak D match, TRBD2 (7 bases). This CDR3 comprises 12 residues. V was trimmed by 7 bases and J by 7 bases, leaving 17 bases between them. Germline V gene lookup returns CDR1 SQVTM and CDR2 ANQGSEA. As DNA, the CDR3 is TGCAGCGGGGGTGCGGGGGCGTGGGAGCAGTACTTC. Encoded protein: CSGGAGAWEQYF.

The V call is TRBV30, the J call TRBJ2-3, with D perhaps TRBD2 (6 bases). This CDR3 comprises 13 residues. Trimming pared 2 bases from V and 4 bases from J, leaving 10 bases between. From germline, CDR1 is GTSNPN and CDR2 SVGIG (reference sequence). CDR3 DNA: TGTGCCTGGAGTCGGCGGGGCGCAGATACGCAGTATTTT. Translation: CAWSRRGADTQYF.

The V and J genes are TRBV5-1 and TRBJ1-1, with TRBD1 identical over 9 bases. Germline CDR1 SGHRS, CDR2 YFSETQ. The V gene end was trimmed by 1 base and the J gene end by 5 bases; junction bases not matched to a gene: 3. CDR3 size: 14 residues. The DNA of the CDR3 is TGCGCCAGCAGCTTGACAGGGGGCGGTACTGAAGCTTTCTTT. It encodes CASSLTGGGTEAFF.

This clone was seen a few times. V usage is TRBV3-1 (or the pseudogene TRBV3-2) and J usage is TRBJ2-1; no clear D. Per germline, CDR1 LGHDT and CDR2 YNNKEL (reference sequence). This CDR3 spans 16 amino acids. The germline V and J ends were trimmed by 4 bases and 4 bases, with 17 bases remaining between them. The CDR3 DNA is TGTGCCAGCAGCCCCTCGGGTCTATCAAAATACAATGAGCAGTTCTTC. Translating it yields CASSPSGLSKYNEQFF.

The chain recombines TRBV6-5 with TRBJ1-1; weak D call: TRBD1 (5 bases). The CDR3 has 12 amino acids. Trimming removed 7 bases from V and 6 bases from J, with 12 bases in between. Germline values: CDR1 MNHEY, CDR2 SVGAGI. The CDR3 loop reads CASTPRDSEAFF. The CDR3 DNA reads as TGTGCCAGCACCCCTCGGGACTCTGAAGCTTTCTTT.

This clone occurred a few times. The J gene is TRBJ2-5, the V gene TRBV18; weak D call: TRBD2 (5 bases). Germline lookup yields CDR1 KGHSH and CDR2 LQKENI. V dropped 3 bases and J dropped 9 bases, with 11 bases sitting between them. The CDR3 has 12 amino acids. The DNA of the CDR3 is TGTGCCAGCTCACCCGACCGAGGGTCCCAGTACTTC. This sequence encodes CASSPDRGSQYF.

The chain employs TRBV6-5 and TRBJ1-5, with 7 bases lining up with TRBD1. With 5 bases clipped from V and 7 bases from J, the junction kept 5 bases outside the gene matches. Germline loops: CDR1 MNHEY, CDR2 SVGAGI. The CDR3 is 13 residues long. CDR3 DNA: TGTGCCAGCAGTCCAGGGGGTCTCCAGCCCCAGCATTTT. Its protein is CASSPGGLQPQHF.

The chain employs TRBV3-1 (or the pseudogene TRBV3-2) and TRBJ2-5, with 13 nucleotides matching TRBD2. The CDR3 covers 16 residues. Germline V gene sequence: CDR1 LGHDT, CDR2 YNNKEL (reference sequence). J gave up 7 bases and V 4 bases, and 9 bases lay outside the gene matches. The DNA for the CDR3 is TGTGCCAGCAGCCCTGGATATACTAGCGGGGGGGCGACCCAGTACTTC. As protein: CASSPGYTSGGATQYF.

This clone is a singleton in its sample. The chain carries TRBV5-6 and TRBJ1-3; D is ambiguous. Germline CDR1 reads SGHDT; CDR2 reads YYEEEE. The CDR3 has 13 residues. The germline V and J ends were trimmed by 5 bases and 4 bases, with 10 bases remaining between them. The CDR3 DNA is TGTGCCAGCAGTCGGGGTAGCGGAAACACCATATATTTT. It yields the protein CASSRGSGNTIYF.

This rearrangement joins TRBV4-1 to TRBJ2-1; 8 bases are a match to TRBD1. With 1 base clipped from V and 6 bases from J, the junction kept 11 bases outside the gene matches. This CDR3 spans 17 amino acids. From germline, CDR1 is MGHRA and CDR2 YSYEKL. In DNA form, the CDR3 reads TGCGCCAGCAGCCAAGGCAGACAGGGGATGGCGACCAATGAGCAGTTCTTC. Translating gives CASSQGRQGMATNEQFF.